Here is one TCR beta chain with its context. Its antigen is still unknown. One base away there is no much larger clone; base qualities are not given. At one collaborating source in Seattle, patients were enrolled during active infection and were followed longitudinally through the course of disease. Each collaborating institution followed its own protocols to collect whole blood in K2EDTA tubes. For TCRbeta analysis, collaborators shipped samples in one of three forms: frozen whole blood, isolated PBMCs, or DNA extracted from either of those sample types. The immunoSEQ Assay, a bias-controlled multiplex PCR, was used to amplify TCRbeta CDR3 regions from genomic DNA. The authors processed their data as follows. The number of nucleated cells in each sample was estimated by amplification of reference gene primers within the assay. To quantify the absolute abundance of each unique TCRbeta CDR3 rearrangement, sequence reads were collapsed and filtered. For each sample, productive Simpson clonality was calculated by taking the square root of Simpson's diversity index across productive rearrangements. TCRdb re-hosts the immuneACCESS table, in-frame sequences only. Its copies lack some clones; in the studies checked, an unresolved V gene accounts for under half of them, and the cause for the rest is not known. V and J calls and clone size are given by that table; D and trimming were obtained from the DNA. Across this sample there are just under 350,000 clones, with over 70% seen only once. The ten largest make up around 6% of the sample.

A distance of 27 bases separates the germline ends of V and J, which lose 7 bases and 3 bases respectively. Taken from cysteine to phenylalanine, the CDR3 has 18 residues. Only the CDR3 region is kept as DNA, spanning 54 bases read in frame from base 1. The germline V gene (reference sequence) yields MNHEY for CDR1 and SMNVEV for CDR2. This entry comes from a study of blood T cell repertoires in COVID-19 (dated by TCRdb to 2018 to 2020). For context, the study as a whole: The collaborator samples originated in the United States, Italy and Spain and spanned the acute and convalescent phases of COVID-19. The prospective study material was composed of cDNA or gDNA derived from T cells, B-cell-depleted T cells, or PBMCs. The dataset comprised deeply sampled blood TCRbeta repertoires from subjects exposed to, actively infected with, or recovered from COVID-19. The repertoires were released in a freely available public database meant as a resource for research on the immune response to SARS-CoV-2. The samples were drawn from two sources: the first 160 participants of the ongoing ImmuneRACE study, and 1,200 or so subjects contributed by 6 global collaborators. A de-identified subject ID, COVID-19 status, age in years and sex were almost always included in the sample metadata. Where HLA class I and class II types were available, the types were taken from metadata supplied by the sample provider, not from assay-based typing.

The investigation overall reported the following: The quantity of clinical and demographic metadata differed by source and by participant and was supplied without curation.

The sample was peripheral blood. The V and J segments used are TRBV27 and TRBJ1-1, with a weak D call of TRBD1 (6 bases match). This receptor was identified in a woman between 45 and 60 years old with COVID-19, enrolled during active disease. CDR3 reads: CASIPRRTDIFADTEAFF. The DNA is as follows: TGTGCCAGCATTCCTAGAAGGACAGACATTTTCGCGGACACTGAAGCTTTCTTT.